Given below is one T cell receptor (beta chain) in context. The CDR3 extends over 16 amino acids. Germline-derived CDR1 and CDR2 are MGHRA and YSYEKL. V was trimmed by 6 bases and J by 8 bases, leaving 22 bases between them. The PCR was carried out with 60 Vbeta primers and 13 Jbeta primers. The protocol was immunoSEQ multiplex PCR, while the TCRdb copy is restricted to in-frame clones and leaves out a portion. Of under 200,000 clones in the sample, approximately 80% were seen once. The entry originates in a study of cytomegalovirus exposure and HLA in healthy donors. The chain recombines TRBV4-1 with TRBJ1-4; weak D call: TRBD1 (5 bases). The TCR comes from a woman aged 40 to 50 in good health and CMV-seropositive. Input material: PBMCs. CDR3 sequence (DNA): TGCGCCAGCAGGCGGAGATTACAGGAAATCAGGGAAAAACTGTTTTTT. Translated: CASRRRLQEIREKLFF.